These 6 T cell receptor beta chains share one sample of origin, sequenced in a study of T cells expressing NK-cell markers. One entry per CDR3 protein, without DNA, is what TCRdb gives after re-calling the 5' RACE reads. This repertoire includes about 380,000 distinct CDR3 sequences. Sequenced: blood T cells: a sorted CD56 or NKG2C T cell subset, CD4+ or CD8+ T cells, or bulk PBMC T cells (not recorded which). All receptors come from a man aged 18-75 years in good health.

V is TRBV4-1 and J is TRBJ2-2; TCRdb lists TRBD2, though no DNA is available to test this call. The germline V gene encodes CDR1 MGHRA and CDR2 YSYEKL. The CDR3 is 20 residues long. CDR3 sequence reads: CASSQRLAGGLGLSTGELFF.

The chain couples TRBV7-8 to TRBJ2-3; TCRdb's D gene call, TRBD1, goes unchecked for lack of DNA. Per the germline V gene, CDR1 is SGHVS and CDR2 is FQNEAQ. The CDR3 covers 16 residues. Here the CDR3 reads CASSLFGGGRTDTQYF.

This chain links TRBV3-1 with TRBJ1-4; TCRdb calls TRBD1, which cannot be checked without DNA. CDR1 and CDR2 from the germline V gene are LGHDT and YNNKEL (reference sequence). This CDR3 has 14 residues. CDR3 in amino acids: CASSRTGDVEKLFF.

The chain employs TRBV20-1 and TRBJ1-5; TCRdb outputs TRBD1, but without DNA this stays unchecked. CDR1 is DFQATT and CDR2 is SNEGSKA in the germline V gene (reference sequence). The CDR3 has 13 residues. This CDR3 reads CSARTGAGQPQHF.

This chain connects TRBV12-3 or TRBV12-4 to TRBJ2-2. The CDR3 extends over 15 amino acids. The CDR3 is CASSLARKVTGELFF.

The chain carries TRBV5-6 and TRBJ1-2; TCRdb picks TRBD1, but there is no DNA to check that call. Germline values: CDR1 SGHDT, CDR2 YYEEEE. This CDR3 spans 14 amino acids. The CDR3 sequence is CASSPRRGRRGYTF.